The subject of this entry is one TCR beta chain. Using immunoSEQ multiplex PCR, the repertoire was profiled, and TCRdb retains in-frame clones only, with some absent. The sample shows several thousand clones, approximately 87% of them seen only once. The data were taken from a study of T cells in lung cancer brain metastases. Germline V gene data show CDR1 as SQVTM and CDR2 as ANQGSEA. Trimming took off 4 bases at V and 4 bases at J, with 8 bases between the two ends. The CDR3 runs to 11 residues. The specimen was tumor tissue from the primary lung tumor. This chain links TRBV29-1 with TRBJ2-7, with a weak D call TRBD1 (6 bases). This sequence was found in a man in his 60s with non-small cell lung cancer. CDR3 protein: CSVGRGYEQYF. Here the CDR3 DNA reads TGCAGCGTTGGAAGGGGGTACGAGCAGTACTTC.